This T cell receptor (beta chain) was found in a study of identical twins. Remarks on this clonotype: The junction shows a germline mismatch at one end, possibly a read error.

This CDR3 has 16 residues. MiXCR was run by TCRdb on the 5' RACE reads, yielding one entry per CDR3 protein. This sample carries around 250,000 distinct CDR3 sequences, approximately 8.3% of them seen once, and the ten largest clones take approximately 3%. The sample also formed part of further work on yellow fever vaccine responses in identical twins.

The specimen sequenced was CD8+ T cells sorted from blood. The genes are TRBV12-3 or TRBV12-4 and TRBJ2-6; no firm D call. The source of this sequence is a young woman in good health. CDR3 nucleotides: TGTGTCAGCAGTCCCCGACGGATCTCTGGGGCCAACGTCCTGACTTTC. Protein product: CVSSPRRISGANVLTF.